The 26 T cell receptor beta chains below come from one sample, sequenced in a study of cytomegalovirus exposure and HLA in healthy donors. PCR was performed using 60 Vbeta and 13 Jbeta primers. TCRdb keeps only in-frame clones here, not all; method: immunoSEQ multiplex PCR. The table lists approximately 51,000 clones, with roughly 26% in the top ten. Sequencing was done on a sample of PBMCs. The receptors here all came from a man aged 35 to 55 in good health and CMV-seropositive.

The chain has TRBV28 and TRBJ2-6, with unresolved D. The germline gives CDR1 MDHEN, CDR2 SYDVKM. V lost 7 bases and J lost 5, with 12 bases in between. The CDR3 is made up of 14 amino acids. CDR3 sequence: CASTPPNRANVLTF. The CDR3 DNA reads TGTGCCAGCACCCCTCCCAACAGGGCCAACGTCCTGACTTTC.

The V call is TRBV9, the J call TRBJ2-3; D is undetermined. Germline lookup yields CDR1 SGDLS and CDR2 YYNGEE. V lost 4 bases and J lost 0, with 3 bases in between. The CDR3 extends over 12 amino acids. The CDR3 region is CASSYSTDTQYF. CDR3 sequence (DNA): TGTGCCAGCAGCTATAGCACAGATACGCAGTATTTT.

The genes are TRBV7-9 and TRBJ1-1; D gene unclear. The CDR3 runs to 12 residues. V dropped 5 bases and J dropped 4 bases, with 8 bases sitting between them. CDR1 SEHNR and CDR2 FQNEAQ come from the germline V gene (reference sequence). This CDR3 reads CASSTGVTEAFF. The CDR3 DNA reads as TGTGCCAGCAGCACCGGTGTCACTGAAGCTTTCTTT.

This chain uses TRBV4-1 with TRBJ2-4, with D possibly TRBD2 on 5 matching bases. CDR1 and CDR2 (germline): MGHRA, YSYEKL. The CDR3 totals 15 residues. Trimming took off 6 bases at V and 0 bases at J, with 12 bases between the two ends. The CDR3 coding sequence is TGCGCCAGCAGGAGGGATGTACTAGCCAAAAACATTCAGTACTTC. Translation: CASRRDVLAKNIQYF.

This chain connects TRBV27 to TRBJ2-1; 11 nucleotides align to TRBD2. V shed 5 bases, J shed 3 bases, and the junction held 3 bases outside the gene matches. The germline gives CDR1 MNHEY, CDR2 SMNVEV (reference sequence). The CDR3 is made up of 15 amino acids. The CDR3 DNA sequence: TGTGCCAGCAGTCCGACTAGCGGGATCTACAATGAGCAGTTCTTC. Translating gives CASSPTSGIYNEQFF.

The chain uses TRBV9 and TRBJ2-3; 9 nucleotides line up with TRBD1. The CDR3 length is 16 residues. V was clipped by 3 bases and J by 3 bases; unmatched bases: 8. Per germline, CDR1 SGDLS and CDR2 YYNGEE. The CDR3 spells CASSEWTGDGTDTQYF. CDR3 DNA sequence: TGTGCCAGCAGCGAGTGGACAGGGGATGGAACAGATACGCAGTATTTT.

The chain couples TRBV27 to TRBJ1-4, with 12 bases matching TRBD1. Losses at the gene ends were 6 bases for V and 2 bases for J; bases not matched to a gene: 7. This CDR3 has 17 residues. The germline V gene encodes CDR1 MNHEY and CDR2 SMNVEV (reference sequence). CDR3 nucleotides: TGTGCCAGCAGGAGGGACAGGGGGCTGGGGACTAATGAAAAACTGTTTTTT. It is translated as CASRRDRGLGTNEKLFF.

The chain's CDR3 is CASSPLQYNEQFF. Here the CDR3 DNA reads TGTGCCAGCTCACCGCTACAGTATAATGAGCAGTTCTTC. The gene calls are TRBV18 and TRBJ2-1; D gene unclear. Trimming took off 3 bases at V and 7 bases at J, with 10 bases between the two ends. Germline CDR1 reads KGHSH; CDR2 reads LQKENI. The CDR3 covers 13 residues.

CDR3 coding DNA: TGTGCCAGCTCACCAGGGGGACAGGCCAATGAAAAACTGTTTTTT. Amino acids: CASSPGGQANEKLFF. The chain carries TRBV18 and TRBJ1-4; 8 nucleotides agree with TRBD1. Germline loops: CDR1 KGHSH, CDR2 LQKENI. J gave up 5 bases and V 2 bases, and 4 bases lay outside the gene matches. The CDR3 loop spans 15 amino acids.

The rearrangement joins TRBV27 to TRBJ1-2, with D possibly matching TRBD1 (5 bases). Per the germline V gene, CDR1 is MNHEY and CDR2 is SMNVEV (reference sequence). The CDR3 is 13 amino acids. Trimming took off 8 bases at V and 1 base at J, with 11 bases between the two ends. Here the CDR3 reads CASRTPDNYGYTF. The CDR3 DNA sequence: TGTGCCAGCCGGACACCCGATAACTATGGCTACACCTTC.

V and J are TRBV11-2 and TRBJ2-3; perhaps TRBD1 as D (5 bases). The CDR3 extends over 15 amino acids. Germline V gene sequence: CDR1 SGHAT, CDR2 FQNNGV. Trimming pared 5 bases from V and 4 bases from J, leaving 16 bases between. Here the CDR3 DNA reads TGTGCCAGCAGCCGGCTTGGGGCGGACGCAGATACGCAGTATTTT. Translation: CASSRLGADADTQYF.

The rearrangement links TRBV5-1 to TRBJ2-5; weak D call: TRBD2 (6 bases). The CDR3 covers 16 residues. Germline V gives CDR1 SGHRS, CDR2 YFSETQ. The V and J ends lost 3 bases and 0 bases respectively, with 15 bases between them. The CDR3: CASSSGLSRYQETQYF. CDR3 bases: TGCGCCAGCAGCTCAGGACTATCCAGGTACCAAGAGACCCAGTACTTC.

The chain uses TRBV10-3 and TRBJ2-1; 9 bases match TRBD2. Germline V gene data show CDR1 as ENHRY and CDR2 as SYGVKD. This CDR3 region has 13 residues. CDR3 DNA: TGTGCATCCGGAGCGGCGGGGGGGAATGAGCAGTTCTTC. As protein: CASGAAGGNEQFF.

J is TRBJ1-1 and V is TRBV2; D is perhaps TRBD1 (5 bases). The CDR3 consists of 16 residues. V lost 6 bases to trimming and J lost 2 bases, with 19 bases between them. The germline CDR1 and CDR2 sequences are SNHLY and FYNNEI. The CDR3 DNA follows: TGTGCCAGCAGGCGGGGCCCGATTTCCTCTAACACTGAAGCTTTCTTT. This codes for CASRRGPISSNTEAFF. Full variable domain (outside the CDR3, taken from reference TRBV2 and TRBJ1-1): EPEVTQTPSHQVTQMGQEVILRCVPISNHLYFYWYRQILGQKVEFLVSFYNNEISEKSEIFDDQFSVERPDGSNFTLKIRSTKLEDSAMYFCASRRGPISSNTEAFFGQGTRLTVV.

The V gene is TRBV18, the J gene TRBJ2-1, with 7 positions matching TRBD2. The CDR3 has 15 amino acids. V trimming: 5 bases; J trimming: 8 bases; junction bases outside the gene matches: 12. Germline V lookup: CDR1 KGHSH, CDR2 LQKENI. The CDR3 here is CASSALGGSLDEQFF. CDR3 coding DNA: TGTGCCAGCTCAGCACTAGGCGGGAGTCTTGATGAGCAGTTCTTC.

The CDR3 DNA sequence: TGTGCCACCAGCAGAGATCGTTTGACAGGGGATACGCAGTATTTT. Translation: CATSRDRLTGDTQYF. The gene calls are TRBV15 and TRBJ2-3; 7 positions match TRBD1. Germline assignment: CDR1 LNHNV and CDR2 YYDKDF (reference sequence). With V trimmed by 0 bases and J by 6 bases, 6 bases remained unmatched. The CDR3 sequence is 15 residues long.

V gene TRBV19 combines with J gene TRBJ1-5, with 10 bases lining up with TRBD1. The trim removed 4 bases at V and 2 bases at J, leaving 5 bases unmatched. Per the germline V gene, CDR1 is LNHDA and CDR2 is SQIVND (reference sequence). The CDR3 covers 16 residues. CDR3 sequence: CASSTGTGVGNQPQHF. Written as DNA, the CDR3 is TGTGCCAGTAGTACCGGGACAGGGGTAGGCAATCAGCCCCAGCATTTT.

The CDR3 protein is CASSFGGLSGRDNEQFF. The CDR3 DNA follows: TGCGCCAGCAGCTTCGGGGGGCTTAGCGGGAGAGACAATGAGCAGTTCTTC. The chain employs TRBV5-1 and TRBJ2-1; TRBD2 aligns across 9 bases. The CDR3 loop spans 17 amino acids. V trimming: 2 bases; J trimming: 5 bases; junction bases outside the gene matches: 11. Germline lookup yields CDR1 SGHRS and CDR2 YFSETQ.

The CDR3 DNA reads TGTGCCAGCAGCTTAGGGTGGGAGTCGGGCGGTGAGCAGTTCTTC. It codes for CASSLGWESGGEQFF. The gene calls are TRBV7-6 and TRBJ2-1; D might be TRBD2 (5 bases). V was shortened by 1 base and J by 9 bases, with 16 bases between the two germline ends. The CDR3 consists of 15 residues. CDR1 and CDR2 (germline): SGHVS, FNYEAQ. The whole variable domain, remainder taken from reference TRBV7-6 and TRBJ2-1, is GAGVSQSPRYKVTKRGQDVALRCDPISGHVSLYWYRQALGQGPEFLTYFNYEAQQDKSGLPNDRFSAERPEGSISTLTIQRTEQRDSAMYRCASSLGWESGGEQFFGPGTRLTVL.

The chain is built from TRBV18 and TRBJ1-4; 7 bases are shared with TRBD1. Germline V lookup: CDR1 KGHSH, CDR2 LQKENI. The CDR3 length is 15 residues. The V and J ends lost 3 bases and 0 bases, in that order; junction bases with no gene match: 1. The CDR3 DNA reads TGTGCCAGCTCACCCCAGGGGGCAACTAATGAAAAACTGTTTTTT. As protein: CASSPQGATNEKLFF.

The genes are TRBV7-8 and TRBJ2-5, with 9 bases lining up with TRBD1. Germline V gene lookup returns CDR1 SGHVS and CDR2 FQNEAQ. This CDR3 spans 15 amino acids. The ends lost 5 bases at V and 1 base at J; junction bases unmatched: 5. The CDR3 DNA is TGTGCCAGCAGCACGGGACAGGGATTCCAAGAGACCCAGTACTTC. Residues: CASSTGQGFQETQYF.

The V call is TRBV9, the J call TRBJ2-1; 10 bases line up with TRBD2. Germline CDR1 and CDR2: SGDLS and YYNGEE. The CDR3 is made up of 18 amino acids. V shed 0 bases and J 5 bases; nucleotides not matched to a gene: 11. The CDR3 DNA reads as TGTGCCAGCAGCGTAGGGGTTCCGGGACTAGCGACGAACAATGAGCAGTTCTTC. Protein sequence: CASSVGVPGLATNNEQFF.

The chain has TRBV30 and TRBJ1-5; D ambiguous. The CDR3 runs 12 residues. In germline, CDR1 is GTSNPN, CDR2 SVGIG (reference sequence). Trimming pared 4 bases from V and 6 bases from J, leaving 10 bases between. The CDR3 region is CAWKRLGQPQHF. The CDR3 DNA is TGTGCCTGGAAGCGCCTAGGTCAGCCCCAGCATTTT.

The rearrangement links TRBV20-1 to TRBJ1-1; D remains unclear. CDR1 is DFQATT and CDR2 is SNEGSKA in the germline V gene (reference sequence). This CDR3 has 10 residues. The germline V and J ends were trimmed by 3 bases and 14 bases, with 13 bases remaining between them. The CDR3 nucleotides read TGCAGTGCTAGCAGGTATCGACGGTTCTTT. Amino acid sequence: CSASRYRRFF.

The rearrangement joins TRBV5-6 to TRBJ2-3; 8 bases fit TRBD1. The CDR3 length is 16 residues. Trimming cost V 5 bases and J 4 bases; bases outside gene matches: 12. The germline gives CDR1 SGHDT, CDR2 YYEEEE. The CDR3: CASSRAPIRGPDTQYF. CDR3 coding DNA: TGTGCCAGCAGTCGTGCTCCAATCAGGGGGCCAGATACGCAGTATTTT.

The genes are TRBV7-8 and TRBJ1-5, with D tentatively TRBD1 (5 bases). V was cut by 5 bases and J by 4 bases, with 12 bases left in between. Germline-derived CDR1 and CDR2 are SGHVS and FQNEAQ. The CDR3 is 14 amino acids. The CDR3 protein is CASSKPGKNQPQHF. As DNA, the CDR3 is TGTGCCAGCAGCAAACCAGGGAAAAATCAGCCCCAGCATTTT.